This passage covers 13 T cell receptor beta chains from one sample sequenced in a study of T-cell reconstitution after alpha-beta-depleted transplantation in children (TCRdb year 2016). Taken with the paper, the label for treatment or condition translates to: allogeneic hematopoietic cell transplantation with graft depleted of TCRalphabeta T cells and CD19 B cells. The receptor library was made with PCR. The sample was run on an Illumina HiSeq 2500. TCR library preparation used molecular barcoding, with unique molecular identifiers applied to normalize quantification of the TCRbeta repertoire. The public reads were reanalyzed by TCRdb: fastp trimming at Q25, MiXCR alignment, in-frame beta chains only. Each entry is one CDR3 protein sequence, shown with its most common DNA and genes. The sample table records 400,000 to 450,000 distinct CDR3 sequences; around two fifths of these occur just once. Under 35% of the sample is taken by the ten largest.

This specimen consisted of PBMCs, obtained before TCRalphabeta/CD19-depleted stem cell transplant. Source of these receptors: a girl aged 2-10 years with aplastic anemia, due to receive a stem cell transplant.

The CDR3 DNA follows: TGCAGTGCTAGTCCGAGACTAGCGGGGGGCACAGATACGCAGTATTTT. Translating gives CSASPRLAGGTDTQYF. The rearrangement links TRBV20-1 to TRBJ2-3, with 12 nucleotides matching TRBD2. This CDR3 contains 16 residues. Germline loops: CDR1 DFQATT, CDR2 SNEGSKA (reference sequence). The V and J ends lost 3 bases and 1 base, in that order; junction bases with no gene match: 5.

This clonotype was found a few times. The genes are TRBV18 and TRBJ1-5; TRBD1 agrees at 7 bases. Trimming at V came to 3 bases and at J to 3 bases, leaving 8 bases not matched to a gene. The CDR3 runs to 16 residues. The germline V gene encodes CDR1 KGHSH and CDR2 LQKENI. In DNA, the CDR3 is TGTGCCAGCTCACCCGAGACAGGGATAGTCAATCAGCCCCAGCATTTT. This codes for CASSPETGIVNQPQHF.

There are many counts of this clonotype. The rearrangement joins TRBV4-1 to TRBJ2-7; 9 bases align to TRBD1. The germline gives CDR1 MGHRA, CDR2 YSYEKL. The J segment lost 6 bases and the V segment lost 0 bases, leaving 9 bases of the junction unmatched. CDR3 length: 16 residues. In nucleotides, the CDR3 is TGCGCCAGCAGCCAAGATGGGACAGGGTTTCTTGGCGAGCAGTACTTC. Translating gives CASSQDGTGFLGEQYF.

This clonotype was detected many times. This chain joins TRBV5-1 and TRBJ2-7; 7 nucleotides match TRBD1. V was pared by 1 base and J by 6 bases, with 7 bases of the junction left unmatched. The CDR3 loop spans 14 amino acids. Germline CDR1 reads SGHRS; CDR2 reads YFSETQ. CDR3 in DNA: TGCGCCAGCAGCTTGACCCCGACAGGGACCGAGCAGTACTTC. This codes for CASSLTPTGTEQYF.

This chain joins TRBV12-3 or TRBV12-4 and TRBJ2-7; 14 bases map to TRBD2. The V segment lost 5 bases and the J segment 4 bases; nucleotides outside the gene matches: 7. This CDR3 region has 16 residues. CDR3 nucleotide sequence: TGTGCCAGCAGTCTGGGAGGGACTAGCGGGGGTTACGAGCAGTACTTC. Amino acid sequence: CASSLGGTSGGYEQYF.

This clonotype showed up just once. The chain combines TRBV30 with TRBJ2-1, with a tentative D call TRBD2 (5 bases). Germline V gene lookup returns CDR1 GTSNPN and CDR2 SVGIG (reference sequence). The CDR3 has 12 amino acids. Trimming shortened V by 2 bases and J by 6 bases, and 8 bases separated the two germline ends. In DNA, the CDR3 is TGTGCCTGGAGTCCTCTAGCCAATGAGCAGTTCTTC. Protein product: CAWSPLANEQFF.

V usage is TRBV5-1 and J usage is TRBJ2-3; TRBD2 agrees at 13 bases. The CDR3 has 18 residues. Germline-derived CDR1 and CDR2 are SGHRS and YFSETQ. The ends lost 4 bases at V and 4 bases at J; junction bases unmatched: 12. The CDR3 coding sequence is TGCGCCAGCAGCGCACGGACTAGCGGGGGCCGGGGCCCAGATACGCAGTATTTT. Protein product: CASSARTSGGRGPDTQYF.

This chain uses TRBV6-1 with TRBJ2-1; TRBD2 matches at 7 bases. The V gene end was trimmed by 7 bases and the J gene end by 2 bases; junction bases not matched to a gene: 5. The germline V gene has CDR1 MNHNS and CDR2 SASEGT. The CDR3 length is 14 residues. CDR3 nucleotides: TGTGCCAGCACGGTGGGGGGGGCCTACAATGAGCAGTTCTTC. Translation gives CASTVGGAYNEQFF.

This sequence joins TRBV6-5 and TRBJ2-5; a weak D match, TRBD1 (6 bases). The CDR3 is made up of 14 amino acids. V lost 2 bases and J lost 5, with 12 bases in between. Germline assignment: CDR1 MNHEY and CDR2 SVGAGI. DNA for the CDR3: TGTGCCAGCAGTTACGGGGGCTCGGGGGAGACCCAGTACTTC. It encodes CASSYGGSGETQYF.

This clonotype was seen at least ten times. V gene TRBV19 combines with J gene TRBJ1-1; 7 bases agree with TRBD1. Germline CDR1 and CDR2: LNHDA and SQIVND (reference sequence). V lost 5 bases and J lost 2; bases outside the gene matches: 8. The CDR3 consists of 15 residues. The CDR3 here is CASSVRTGFNTEAFF. The DNA for the CDR3 is TGTGCCAGTAGTGTCCGGACAGGCTTTAACACTGAAGCTTTCTTT.

Remarks on this clonotype: One end of the junction does not line up with germline, which may come from a read error. The chain recombines TRBV2 with TRBJ2-3, with TRBD2 matching over 8 bases. The CDR3 length is 18 residues. The germline V gene has CDR1 SNHLY and CDR2 FYNNEI. CDR3 DNA: TGTGCCCGCAGTTTAGCGCCGCCGGGAGGGCCGGTGGAAGATACGCAGTATTTT. This codes for CARSLAPPGGPVEDTQYF.

Ten or more counts support this clonotype. The chain combines TRBV3-1 with TRBJ1-4; D is uncertain. This CDR3 has 12 amino acids. The ends were cut back, 0 bases at V and 15 bases at J, with 11 bases in the middle. Germline assignment: CDR1 LGHDT and CDR2 YNNKEL (reference sequence). The CDR3 DNA reads as TGTGCCAGCAGCCAAGATGGCGGGAGAATGTTTTTT. It codes for CASSQDGGRMFF.

The gene calls are TRBV7-2 and TRBJ2-1, with 12 bases identical to TRBD2. The CDR3 is 15 residues long. V gave up 5 bases and J gave up 8 bases; unmatched junction bases: 7. The germline V gene encodes CDR1 SGHTA and CDR2 FQGNSA. The DNA for the CDR3 is TGTGCCAGCAGCCCCTCTAGCGGGGGGGTTGATGAGCAGTTCTTC. Its protein is CASSPSSGGVDEQFF.